This paragraph covers one T cell receptor beta chain sequence. Its antigen is still unknown. The data were obtained in a study of T cell repertoires in cytomegalovirus infection. Looking at the study overall: It was the public TCR beta signatures that indicated both CMV infection and matching HLA type.

MiXCR, run by TCRdb on the reads, gives a single entry per CDR3 protein. This table holds about 360,000 distinct CDR3 sequences, around 18% found once. Study observations and caveats: Cumulative frequency (of public TCR beta family members) identified carriers of CMV plus the relevant HLA. The study found HLA-C-restricted CMV-specific TCR beta clonotypes dominating the ex vivo response.

The V end was cut by 2 bases, the J end by 4 bases, with 12 bases between. The CDR3 is made up of 14 amino acids. CDR1 is DFQATT, CDR2 SNEGSKA, per germline (reference sequence). Sequences were obtained from PBMCs. The clonotype comes from a human donor in good health (CMV status not recorded). Some clones in this sample may be carry-over from other donors' samples. The chain joins TRBV20-1 to TRBJ2-1, with a possible D match to TRBD2 (5 bases). CDR3 protein: CSARSRSGYNEQFF. The CDR3 region has the DNA TGCAGTGCTAGATCCCGCAGCGGATACAATGAGCAGTTCTTC.